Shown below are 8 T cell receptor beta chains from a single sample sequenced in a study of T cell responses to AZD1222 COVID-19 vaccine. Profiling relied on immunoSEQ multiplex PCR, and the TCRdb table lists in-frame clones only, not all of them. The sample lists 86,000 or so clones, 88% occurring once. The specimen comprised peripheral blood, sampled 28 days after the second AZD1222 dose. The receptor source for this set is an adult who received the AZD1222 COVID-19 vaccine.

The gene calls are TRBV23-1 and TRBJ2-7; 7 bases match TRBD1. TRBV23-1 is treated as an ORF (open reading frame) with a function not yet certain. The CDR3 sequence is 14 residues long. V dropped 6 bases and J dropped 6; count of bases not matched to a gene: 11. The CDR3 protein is CASRQVGQAIEQYF. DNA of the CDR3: TGCGCCAGCAGGCAAGTAGGACAGGCCATCGAGCAGTACTTC.

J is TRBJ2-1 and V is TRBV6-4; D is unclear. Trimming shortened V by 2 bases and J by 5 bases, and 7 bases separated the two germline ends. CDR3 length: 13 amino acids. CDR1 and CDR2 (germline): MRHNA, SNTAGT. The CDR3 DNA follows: TGTGCCAGCAGTGACGAGCCTCACAATGAGCAGTTCTTC. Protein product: CASSDEPHNEQFF.

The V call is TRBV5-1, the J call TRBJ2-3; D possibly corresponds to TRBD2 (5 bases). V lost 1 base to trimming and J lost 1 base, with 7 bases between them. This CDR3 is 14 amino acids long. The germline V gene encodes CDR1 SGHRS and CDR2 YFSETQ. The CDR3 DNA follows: TGCGCCAGCAGCTTGATTAGCGGCACAGATACGCAGTATTTT. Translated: CASSLISGTDTQYF. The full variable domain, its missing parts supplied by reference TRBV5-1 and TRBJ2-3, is KAGVTQTPRYLIKTRGQQVTLSCSPISGHRSVSWYQQTPGQGLQFLFEYFSETQRNKGNFPGRFSGRQFSNSRSEMNVSTLELGDSALYLCASSLISGTDTQYFGPGTRLTVL.

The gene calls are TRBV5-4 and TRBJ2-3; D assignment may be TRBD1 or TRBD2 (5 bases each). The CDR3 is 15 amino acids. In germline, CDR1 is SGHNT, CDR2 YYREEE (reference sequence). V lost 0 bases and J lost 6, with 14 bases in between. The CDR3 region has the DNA TGTGCCAGCAGCTTGGGGGACCCCCAAGCCGATACGCAGTATTTT. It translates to CASSLGDPQADTQYF.

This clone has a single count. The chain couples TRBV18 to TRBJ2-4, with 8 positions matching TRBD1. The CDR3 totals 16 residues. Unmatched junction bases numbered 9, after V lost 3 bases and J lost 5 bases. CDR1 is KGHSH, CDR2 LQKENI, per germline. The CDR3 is CASSPRQGSWENIQYF. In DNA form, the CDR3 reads TGTGCCAGCTCACCCAGACAGGGGTCGTGGGAAAACATTCAGTACTTC.

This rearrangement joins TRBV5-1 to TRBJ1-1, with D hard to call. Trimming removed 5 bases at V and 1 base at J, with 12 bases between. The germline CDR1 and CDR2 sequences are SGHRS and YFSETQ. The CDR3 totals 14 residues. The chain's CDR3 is CASSYTGPNTEAFF. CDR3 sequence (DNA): TGCGCCAGCAGTTACACCGGTCCGAACACTGAAGCTTTCTTT.

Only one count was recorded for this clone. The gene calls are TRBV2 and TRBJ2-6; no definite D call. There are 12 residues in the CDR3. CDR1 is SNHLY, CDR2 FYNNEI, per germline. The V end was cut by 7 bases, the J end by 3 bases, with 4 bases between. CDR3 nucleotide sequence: TGTGCCAGCATGGTTGGGGCCAACGTCCTGACTTTC. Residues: CASMVGANVLTF. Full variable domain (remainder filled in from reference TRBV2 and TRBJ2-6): EPEVTQTPSHQVTQMGQEVILRCVPISNHLYFYWYRQILGQKVEFLVSFYNNEISEKSEIFDDQFSVERPDGSNFTLKIRSTKLEDSAMYFCASMVGANVLTFGAGSRLTVL.

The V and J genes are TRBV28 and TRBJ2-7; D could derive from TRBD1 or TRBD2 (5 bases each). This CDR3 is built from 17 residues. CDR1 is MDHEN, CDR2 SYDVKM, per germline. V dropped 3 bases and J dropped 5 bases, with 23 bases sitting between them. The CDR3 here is CASSFFLGALGMDEQYF. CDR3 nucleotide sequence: TGTGCCAGCAGTTTTTTCTTAGGGGCCCTCGGGATGGACGAGCAGTACTTC. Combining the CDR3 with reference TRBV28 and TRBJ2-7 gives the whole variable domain DVKVTQSSRYLVKRTGEKVFLECVQDMDHENMFWYRQDPGLGLRLIYFSYDVKMKEKGDIPEGYSVSREKKERFSLILESASTNQTSMYLCASSFFLGALGMDEQYFGPGTRLTVT.